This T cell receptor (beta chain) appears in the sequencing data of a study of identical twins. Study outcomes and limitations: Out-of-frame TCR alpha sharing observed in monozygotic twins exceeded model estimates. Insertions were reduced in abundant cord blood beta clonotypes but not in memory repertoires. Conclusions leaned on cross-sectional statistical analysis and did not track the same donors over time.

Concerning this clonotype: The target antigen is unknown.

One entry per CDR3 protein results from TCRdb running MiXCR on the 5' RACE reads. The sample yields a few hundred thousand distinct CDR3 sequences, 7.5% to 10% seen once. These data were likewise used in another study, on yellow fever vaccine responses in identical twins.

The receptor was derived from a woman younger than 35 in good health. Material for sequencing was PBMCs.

The DNA of the CDR3 is TGTGCCAGCAGCTTAGACGGACTAGCGGGAGAGCGGGTCTACAATGAGCAGTTCTTC. Its translation is CASSLDGLAGERVYNEQFF. This chain joins TRBV11-2 and TRBJ2-1; 13 bases are shared with TRBD2. V gave up 0 bases and J gave up 3 bases; unmatched junction bases: 8. This CDR3 spans 19 amino acids. Germline V CDR1 and CDR2: SGHAT, FQNNGV.